The 25 T cell receptor beta chains below were found in one sample sequenced in a study of T cell responses to AZD1222 COVID-19 vaccine. The table came from immunoSEQ multiplex PCR; TCRdb's copy has only in-frame clones and leaves some out. The profile covers 95,000 to 150,000 clones, with roughly 90% appearing a single time and roughly 3.6% taken by the ten largest. This specimen was peripheral blood, taken on day 0 of AZD1222 vaccination. The source of these receptors is an adult in good health.

This rearrangement joins TRBV2 to TRBJ1-6; 9 bases map to TRBD1. From germline, CDR1 is SNHLY and CDR2 FYNNEI. The CDR3 spans 14 residues. Trimming took 8 bases from V and 5 from J; bases not matched to a gene: 4. The CDR3 region has the DNA TGTGCCAGCGGGGACAGGGATCATAATTCACCCCTCCACTTT. Translated, it gives CASGDRDHNSPLHF.

The rearrangement joins TRBV10-3 to TRBJ1-6; D is ambiguous. This CDR3 contains 13 residues. Germline-derived CDR1 and CDR2 are ENHRY and SYGVKD. Trimming took off 6 bases at V and 9 bases at J, with 12 bases between the two ends. CDR3 sequence: CAIRNARASPLHF. CDR3 sequence (DNA): TGTGCCATCAGAAATGCCCGGGCTTCACCCCTCCACTTT.

This clone was picked up a small number of times. In DNA form, the CDR3 reads TGCGCCAGCAGCCAAGATGGGGGGATTGGGAATCAGCCCCAGCATTTT. Protein sequence: CASSQDGGIGNQPQHF. The chain uses TRBV4-1 and TRBJ1-5; possibly TRBD1 for D (5 bases). Per the germline V gene, CDR1 is MGHRA and CDR2 is YSYEKL. V lost 0 bases, J lost 4 bases, and 13 bases lay in between. The CDR3 is made up of 16 amino acids.

This clone was seen a single time. At the DNA level, this CDR3 is encoded by other sequences in the same sample as well. This chain uses TRBV5-1 with TRBJ2-5, with unresolved D. V dropped 5 bases and J dropped 2 bases, with 4 bases sitting between them. In germline, CDR1 is SGHRS, CDR2 YFSETQ. This CDR3 spans 11 amino acids. For the CDR3, the DNA is TGCGCCAGCAGTTCGCAAGAGACCCAGTACTTC. Amino acids: CASSSQETQYF.

The table lists this clone with a count of one. This chain connects TRBV19 to TRBJ2-5, with TRBD1 matching 8 bases. V trimming: 8 bases; J trimming: 5 bases; junction bases outside the gene matches: 7. This CDR3 region has 13 residues. Looked up from germline, CDR1 is LNHDA and CDR2 is SQIVND (reference sequence). The CDR3 protein is CASSPDRVETQYF. In DNA form, the CDR3 reads TGTGCCAGTTCCCCGGACAGGGTCGAGACCCAGTACTTC.

The chain has TRBV18 and TRBJ1-1; weak D call: TRBD1 (6 bases). V lost 3 bases and J lost 8, with 19 bases in between. This CDR3 spans 15 amino acids. The germline CDR1 and CDR2 sequences are KGHSH and LQKENI. In DNA form, the CDR3 reads TGTGCCAGCTCACCGCTAACGAGCCACCAGGGGGAAGCTTTCTTT. This encodes CASSPLTSHQGEAFF.

The chain employs TRBV5-4 and TRBJ1-2; D ambiguous. Germline V CDR1 and CDR2: SGHNT, YYREEE (reference sequence). The CDR3 is 12 amino acids. Trimming stripped 0 bases from V and 7 bases from J, with 7 bases between. CDR3 in DNA: TGTGCCAGCAGCTTGGCCCGGGGTGGCTACACCTTC. Translating gives CASSLARGGYTF.

The CDR3 nucleotides read TGTGCCAGCAGAATGTCGGGAATGAACACTGAAGCTTTCTTT. It codes for CASRMSGMNTEAFF. The chain joins TRBV6-5 to TRBJ1-1; no reliable D call. Trimming shortened V by 6 bases and J by 0 bases, and 11 bases separated the two germline ends. CDR3 length: 14 amino acids. Germline V lookup: CDR1 MNHEY, CDR2 SVGAGI.

This chain connects TRBV5-1 to TRBJ2-4; 12 positions match TRBD1. V gave up 0 bases and J gave up 2 bases; unmatched junction bases: 0. The CDR3 consists of 16 residues. Germline V gene sequence: CDR1 SGHRS, CDR2 YFSETQ. The CDR3 region is CASSLGDRGPKNIQYF. CDR3 nucleotides: TGCGCCAGCAGCTTGGGGGACAGGGGGCCCAAAAACATTCAGTACTTC. Drawing the rest from reference TRBV5-1 and TRBJ2-4, the complete variable domain is KAGVTQTPRYLIKTRGQQVTLSCSPISGHRSVSWYQQTPGQGLQFLFEYFSETQRNKGNFPGRFSGRQFSNSRSEMNVSTLELGDSALYLCASSLGDRGPKNIQYFGAGTRLSVL.

The chain is built from TRBV15 and TRBJ2-1; D might be TRBD2 (6 bases). Germline CDR1 is LNHNV and CDR2 is YYDKDF (reference sequence). The V gene lost 0 bases and the J gene lost 0 bases, with 18 bases spanning the gap. This CDR3 is built from 19 residues. Here the CDR3 DNA reads TGTGCCACCAGCAGAGACCTGGGACTCTCGGTGAGCTCCTACAATGAGCAGTTCTTC. It translates to CATSRDLGLSVSSYNEQFF.

The V gene is TRBV5-4, the J gene TRBJ2-7; TRBD2 aligns across 7 bases. This CDR3 is 14 amino acids long. The V gene end was trimmed by 3 bases and the J gene end by 1 base; junction bases not matched to a gene: 4. The germline V gene encodes CDR1 SGHNT and CDR2 YYREEE (reference sequence). The CDR3 DNA reads TGTGCCAGCAGCTCCTGGGACTATTCCTACGAGCAGTACTTC. Translating gives CASSSWDYSYEQYF. The entire variable domain, with the rest obtained from reference TRBV5-4 and TRBJ2-7, is as follows: ETGVTQSPTHLIKTRGQQVTLRCSSQSGHNTVSWYQQALGQGPQFIFQYYREEENGRGNFPPRFSGLQFPNYSSELNVNALELDDSALYLCASSSWDYSYEQYFGPGTRLTVT.

The chain recombines TRBV5-1 with TRBJ2-7, with a weak D call TRBD2 (6 bases). The CDR3 is made up of 15 amino acids. Per the germline V gene, CDR1 is SGHRS and CDR2 is YFSETQ. The ends were cut back, 0 bases at V and 5 bases at J, with 15 bases in the middle. Written as DNA, the CDR3 is TGCGCCAGCAGCTTGGGCGGGGAGTTAAGCCACGAGCAGTACTTC. Protein: CASSLGGELSHEQYF. Full variable domain (rest looked up from reference TRBV5-1 and TRBJ2-7): KAGVTQTPRYLIKTRGQQVTLSCSPISGHRSVSWYQQTPGQGLQFLFEYFSETQRNKGNFPGRFSGRQFSNSRSEMNVSTLELGDSALYLCASSLGGELSHEQYFGPGTRLTVT.

About this clone itself: The sample holds other DNA sequences that translate to the same CDR3. V is TRBV6-1 and J is TRBJ1-4, with 10 positions matching TRBD1. The CDR3 runs to 15 residues. Germline V lookup: CDR1 MNHNS, CDR2 SASEGT. With V trimmed by 2 bases and J by 6 bases, 3 bases remained unmatched. CDR3 DNA sequence: TGTGCCAGCAGTGAAACCGGGACAGGGGATGAAAAACTGTTTTTT. This sequence encodes CASSETGTGDEKLFF.

This clone was found once. The chain carries TRBV12-3 or TRBV12-4 and TRBJ1-2; D gene ambiguous. V dropped 7 bases and J dropped 0 bases, with 9 bases sitting between them. This CDR3 region has 13 residues. The CDR3 sequence is CASNRASNYGYTF. The DNA of the CDR3 is TGTGCCAGCAATAGGGCTTCTAACTATGGCTACACCTTC.

The chain combines TRBV7-2 with TRBJ1-1; D gene ambiguous. Germline V CDR1 and CDR2: SGHTA, FQGNSA. The CDR3 has 11 residues. The V end was cut by 3 bases, the J end by 3 bases, with 2 bases between. This CDR3 is CASSFDTEAFF. The CDR3 DNA follows: TGTGCCAGCAGCTTCGACACTGAAGCTTTCTTT.

This chain uses TRBV28 with TRBJ1-5; unclear D gene. CDR3 length equals 14 residues. CDR1 is MDHEN, CDR2 SYDVKM, per germline. V dropped 3 bases and J dropped 7 bases, with 13 bases sitting between them. The CDR3 loop reads CASSLVVLRQPQHF. For the CDR3, the DNA is TGTGCCAGCAGTTTGGTGGTCCTAAGGCAGCCCCAGCATTTT.

This chain connects TRBV6-5 to TRBJ1-5; 7 nucleotides match TRBD1. Per the germline V gene, CDR1 is MNHEY and CDR2 is SVGAGI. The CDR3 has 15 residues. J lost 7 bases, V lost 0 bases, and 6 bases had no gene match. The CDR3 DNA reads as TGTGCCAGCAGTTACTCGTCCATACAGGGGCAGCCCCAGCATTTT. It yields the protein CASSYSSIQGQPQHF.

The V and J genes are TRBV5-4 and TRBJ2-2, with a tentative D call TRBD2 (6 bases). The CDR3 spans 14 residues. With 5 bases removed from V and 6 bases from J, the gap between germline ends came to 14 bases. From germline, CDR1 is SGHNT and CDR2 YYREEE (reference sequence). In DNA, the CDR3 is TGTGCCAGCAGTGGAGGGGCACTTCCCGGGGAGCTGTTTTTT. Residues: CASSGGALPGELFF.

This clone appeared a single time. The chain links TRBV7-9 to TRBJ1-1, with a weak D call TRBD1 (6 bases). The CDR3 runs 16 residues. Deletions cut 1 base from V and 13 bases from J, with 25 bases between. The V gene's germline CDR1 is SEHNR and CDR2 FQNEAQ (reference sequence). The CDR3 DNA reads TGTGCCAGCAGCTTAGGGGGAATGGCAGGGGCCGCGAGGGGTTTCTTT. It translates to CASSLGGMAGAARGFF.

V and J are TRBV15 and TRBJ1-2, with D unresolved. Between the trimmed V and J ends, which lost 3 bases and 4 bases, there was a span of 18 bases. Per germline, CDR1 LNHNV and CDR2 YYDKDF (reference sequence). The CDR3 consists of 16 residues. The CDR3 loop is CATSSEPMDVSYGYTF. In nucleotides, the CDR3 is TGTGCCACCAGCAGCGAGCCGATGGATGTTTCCTATGGCTACACCTTC.

This clone has just a few counts. The rearrangement joins TRBV7-6 to TRBJ1-1; tentative D call: TRBD1 (6 bases). Looked up from germline, CDR1 is SGHVS and CDR2 is FNYEAQ. Between the trimmed V and J ends, which lost 1 base and 4 bases, there was a span of 13 bases. This CDR3 is built from 15 residues. CDR3 sequence: CASSLGVRGGTEAFF. The DNA for the CDR3 is TGTGCCAGCAGCTTAGGTGTCAGGGGTGGCACTGAAGCTTTCTTT.

This chain joins TRBV14 and TRBJ2-6; tentative D call: TRBD1 (5 bases). The V end lost 1 base, the J end lost 2 bases, and 9 bases lay between the germline ends. Looked up from germline, CDR1 is SGHDN and CDR2 is FVKESK. The CDR3 runs 16 residues. The CDR3 sequence: CASSQGAGTGANVLTF. CDR3 coding DNA: TGTGCCAGCAGCCAAGGGGCAGGGACTGGGGCCAACGTCCTGACTTTC.

J is TRBJ1-2 and V is TRBV2, with no clear D. Germline V CDR1 and CDR2: SNHLY, FYNNEI. Trimming removed 5 bases from V and 6 bases from J, with 13 bases in between. CDR3 length equals 13 residues. The CDR3 DNA reads as TGTGCCAGCAGTAACGAGCCGAGTAATGGCTACACCTTC. Protein sequence: CASSNEPSNGYTF.

The chain couples TRBV7-9 to TRBJ1-6; TRBD1 might be the D (5 bases). The V gene's germline CDR1 is SEHNR and CDR2 FQNEAQ (reference sequence). V shed 2 bases and J shed 8 bases, with 13 bases lying between them. This CDR3 region has 15 residues. The CDR3 DNA reads as TGTGCCAGCAGCTTATTGGGGACCAGGGATTCACCCCTCCACTTT. Translating it yields CASSLLGTRDSPLHF.

This sequence joins TRBV5-1 and TRBJ1-2; D unclear. Germline assignment: CDR1 SGHRS and CDR2 YFSETQ. This CDR3 has 14 residues. Trimming took off 0 bases at V and 4 bases at J, with 10 bases between the two ends. This CDR3 is CASSLVASGYGYTF. DNA for the CDR3: TGCGCCAGCAGCTTGGTTGCCAGTGGCTATGGCTACACCTTC.